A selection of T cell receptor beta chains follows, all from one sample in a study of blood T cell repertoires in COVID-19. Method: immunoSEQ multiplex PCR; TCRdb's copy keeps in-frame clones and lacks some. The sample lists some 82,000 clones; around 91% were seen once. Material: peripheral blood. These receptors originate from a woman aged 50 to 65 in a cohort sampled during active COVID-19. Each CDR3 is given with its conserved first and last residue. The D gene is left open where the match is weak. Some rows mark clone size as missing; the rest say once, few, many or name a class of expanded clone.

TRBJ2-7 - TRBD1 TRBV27 TGTGCCAGCAGTCACCGGGACAGGGACTCCTACGAGCAGTACTTC CASSHRDRDSYEQYF
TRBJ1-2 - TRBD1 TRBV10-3 TGTGCCATCGCCGGGGGGGGACAGTACTATGGCTACACCTTC CAIAGGGQYYGYTF
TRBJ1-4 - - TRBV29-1 TGCAGCGTCGCTCGAGGAGCGGAGGATGAAAAACTGTTTTTT CSVARGAEDEKLFF
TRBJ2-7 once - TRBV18 TGTGCCAGCTCCCCATTTACCGGGACAACGAGAATCTACGAGCAGTACTTC CASSPFTGTTRIYEQYF
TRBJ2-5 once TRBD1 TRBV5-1 TGCGCCAGCAGCCCGCGACAGGGTACAGAGACCCAGTACTTC CASSPRQGTETQYF
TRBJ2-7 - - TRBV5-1 TGCGCCAGCAGCTTGGCCGGAGCGGAACACTACGAGCAGTACTTC CASSLAGAEHYEQYF
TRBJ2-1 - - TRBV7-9 TGTGCCAGCAGCTTGGCGGGGAGTTCCTACAATGAGCAGTTCTTC CASSLAGSSYNEQFF
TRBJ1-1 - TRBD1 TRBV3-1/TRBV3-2 TGTGCCAGCAGCCCGGCCGGGACAGTGCGTGGGACTGAAGCTTTCTTT CASSPAGTVRGTEAFF
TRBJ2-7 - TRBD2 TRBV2 TGTGCCAGCAGGCGGGAGACCTACGAGCAGTACTTC CASRRETYEQYF
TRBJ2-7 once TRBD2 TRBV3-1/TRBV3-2 TGTGCCAGCAGCCGACTAGCGGGACTTTTGGGTCCGCCCGAGCAGTACTTC CASSRLAGLLGPPEQYF